The rows below give T cell receptor beta chains drawn from one sample of a study of blood T cell repertoires in COVID-19. The method was immunoSEQ multiplex PCR; TCRdb's version includes in-frame clones alone and lacks a portion of them. The sample lists 50,000 to 85,000 clones; 65% to 90% were seen once. The sequencing sample was made of peripheral blood. The receptors shown here come from a man aged 60-69 years with acute or convalescent COVID-19. Each CDR3 is given with its conserved first and last residue. A D gene is named only where the DNA matches it firmly. Clone sizes are given selectively: once, few, many, or a class where the clone is expanded.

J gene	V gene	D gene	clone size	CDR3 protein	CDR3 DNA
TRBJ1-3	TRBV10-3	TRBD1	-	CAISESPTGAGNTIYF	TGTGCCATCAGTGAGTCCCCGACAGGGGCGGGAAACACCATATATTTT
TRBJ2-5	TRBV4-2	-	few	CASSQELQLGGAMETQYF	TGTGCCAGCAGCCAAGAACTACAATTAGGGGGGGCCATGGAGACCCAGTACTTC
TRBJ1-6	TRBV2	TRBD1	-	CASSEGLPDRINSPLHF	TGTGCCAGCAGTGAGGGGCTCCCGGACAGGATAAATTCACCCCTCCACTTT
TRBJ1-2	TRBV7-2	-	-	CASSQYGYTF	TGTGCCAGCAGCCAGTATGGCTACACCTTC
TRBJ2-5	TRBV5-1	TRBD2	-	CASSSSGGLQETQYF	TGCGCCAGCAGCTCGAGCGGGGGGCTACAAGAGACCCAGTACTTC
TRBJ1-5	TRBV5-1	TRBD1	-	CASSQGQANQPQHF	TGCGCCAGCAGCCAGGGACAGGCTAATCAGCCCCAGCATTTT
TRBJ1-4	TRBV2	-	-	CASSASAFHYEKLFF	TGTGCCAGCAGTGCAAGCGCGTTTCACTATGAAAAACTGTTTTTT
TRBJ1-1	TRBV5-1	-	few	CASSSLRKDTEAFF	TGCGCCAGCAGCTCGTTGAGGAAGGACACTGAAGCTTTCTTT
TRBJ2-1	TRBV10-1	-	-	CASSGDINEQFF	TGCGCCAGCAGTGGGGACATCAATGAGCAGTTCTTC
TRBJ1-2	TRBV5-1	TRBD1	once	CASSSTGGNYGYTF	TGCGCCAGCAGCTCAACAGGGGGCAACTATGGCTACACCTTC
TRBJ2-5	TRBV5-8	TRBD2	-	CASSLGNSGGTEETQYF	TGTGCCAGCAGCTTGGGGAATAGCGGGGGCACAGAAGAGACCCAGTACTTC
TRBJ2-2	TRBV7-2	-	-	CASSFLLANTGELFF	TGTGCCAGCAGCTTCCTGCTAGCGAACACCGGGGAGCTGTTTTTT
TRBJ1-1	TRBV5-1	-	-	CASSLAPSRAEAFF	TGCGCCAGCAGCTTAGCACCGTCGAGGGCTGAAGCTTTCTTT
TRBJ2-2	TRBV6-5	-	-	CASSYREGELFF	TGTGCCAGCAGTTATCGGGAGGGGGAGCTGTTTTTT
TRBJ1-2	TRBV7-9	-	-	CASSREHYGYTF	TGTGCCAGCAGCAGGGAGCACTATGGCTACACCTTC
TRBJ1-2	TRBV5-1	TRBD1	-	CASRSQGVYYGYTF	TGCGCCAGCCGCTCCCAGGGGGTATACTATGGCTACACCTTC
TRBJ1-3	TRBV3-1/TRBV3-2	-	few	CASSPQAPGNTIYF	TGTGCCAGCAGCCCACAGGCCCCTGGAAACACCATATATTTT
TRBJ1-1	TRBV30	TRBD1	-	CAWSRTGATMNTEAFF	TGTGCCTGGAGTAGGACAGGGGCCACAATGAACACTGAAGCTTTCTTT
TRBJ1-2	TRBV6-5	TRBD1	-	CASRTPGTGGGYTF	TGTGCCAGCAGGACTCCCGGGACAGGGGGCGGCTACACCTTC
TRBJ2-3	TRBV29-1	-	-	CSSLGETSTDTQYF	TGCAGCAGCCTCGGGGAAACTAGCACAGATACGCAGTATTTT
TRBJ1-2	TRBV29-1	-	once	CSVETQSQGRRYTF	TGCAGCGTTGAAACCCAAAGCCAGGGCCGGCGTTACACCTTC
TRBJ1-1	TRBV10-3	-	-	CAVKPSYGDTEAFF	TGTGCCGTCAAACCGTCGTACGGGGACACTGAAGCTTTCTTT
TRBJ1-3	TRBV24-1	-	-	CATRGAGNTIYF	TGTGCCACCAGGGGAGCGGGAAACACCATATATTTT
TRBJ2-5	TRBV29-1	-	-	CSVTKDSFETQYF	TGCAGCGTTACCAAAGACAGTTTCGAGACCCAGTACTTC
TRBJ1-2	TRBV5-4	-	-	CASSSNKALRGYTF	TGTGCCAGCAGCTCAAACAAGGCGTTGAGGGGCTACACCTTC
TRBJ2-7	TRBV27	-	-	CASSPSQGGTYEQYF	TGTGCCAGCAGTCCCTCGCAGGGTGGCACCTACGAGCAGTACTTC
TRBJ1-1	TRBV5-4	-	-	CASSLAPGTEAFF	TGTGCCAGCAGCTTGGCTCCGGGGACTGAAGCTTTCTTT
TRBJ2-3	TRBV30	TRBD1	-	CAWSRGQGNADTQYF	TGTGCCTGGAGTAGGGGACAGGGGAATGCAGATACGCAGTATTTT
TRBJ1-3	TRBV7-9	-	-	CASSPMRAGGGAGNTIYF	TGTGCCAGCAGCCCGATGAGGGCAGGCGGAGGAGCTGGAAACACCATATATTTT